Sequencing of this T cell receptor (beta chain) was carried out in a study of T cell responses to AZD1222 COVID-19 vaccine. The study, taken as a whole, reports: Every sample of the repertoires postdated the peak T cell response. In a largely white British group with more females than males, clonal diversity was possibly underestimated.

Details on this clone: Its antigen is undetermined.

Using immunoSEQ multiplex PCR, the repertoire was profiled, and TCRdb retains in-frame clones only, with some absent. The sample consists of 130,000 to 150,000 clones, about 89% of them appearing once. V lost 6 bases to trimming and J lost 4 bases; unmatched junction nucleotides: 14. Germline CDR1 is SGHAT and CDR2 is FQNNGV. The CDR3 extends over 16 amino acids. The starting material was peripheral blood, obtained on day 0 of AZD1222 vaccination. The chain is built from TRBV11-2 and TRBJ2-7; 8 bases fit TRBD2. The TCR originated in an adult in good health. The CDR3 DNA reads as TGTGCCAGCAGTGCAAAATCCGGGACTAGTGGTTACGAGCAGTACTTC. It encodes CASSAKSGTSGYEQYF.